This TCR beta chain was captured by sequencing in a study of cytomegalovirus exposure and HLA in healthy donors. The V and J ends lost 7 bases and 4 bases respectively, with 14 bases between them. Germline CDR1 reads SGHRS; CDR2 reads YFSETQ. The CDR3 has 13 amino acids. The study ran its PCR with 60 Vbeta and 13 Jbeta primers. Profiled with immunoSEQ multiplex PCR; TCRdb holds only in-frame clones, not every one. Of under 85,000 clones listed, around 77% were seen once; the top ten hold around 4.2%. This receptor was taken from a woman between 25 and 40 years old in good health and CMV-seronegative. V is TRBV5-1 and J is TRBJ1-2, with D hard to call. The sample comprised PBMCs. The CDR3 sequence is CASREPGSYGYTF. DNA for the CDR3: TGCGCCAGCCGAGAACCGGGGAGCTATGGCTACACCTTC. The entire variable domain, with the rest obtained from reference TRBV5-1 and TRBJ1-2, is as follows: KAGVTQTPRYLIKTRGQQVTLSCSPISGHRSVSWYQQTPGQGLQFLFEYFSETQRNKGNFPGRFSGRQFSNSRSEMNVSTLELGDSALYLCASREPGSYGYTFGSGTRLTVV.